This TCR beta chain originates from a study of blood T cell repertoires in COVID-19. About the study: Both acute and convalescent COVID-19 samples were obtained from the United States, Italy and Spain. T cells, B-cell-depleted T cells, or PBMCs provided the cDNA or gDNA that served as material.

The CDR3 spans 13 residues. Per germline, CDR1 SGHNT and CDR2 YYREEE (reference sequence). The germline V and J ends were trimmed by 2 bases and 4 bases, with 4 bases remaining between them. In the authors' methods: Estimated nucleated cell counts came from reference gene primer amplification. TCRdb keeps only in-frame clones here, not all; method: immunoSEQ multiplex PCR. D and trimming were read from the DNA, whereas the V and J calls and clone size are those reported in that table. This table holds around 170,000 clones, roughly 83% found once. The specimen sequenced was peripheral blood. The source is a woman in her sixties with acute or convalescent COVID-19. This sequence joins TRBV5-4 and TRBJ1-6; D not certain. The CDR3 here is CASSFEYNSPLHF. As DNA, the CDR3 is TGTGCCAGCAGCTTCGAGTATAATTCACCCCTCCACTTT.